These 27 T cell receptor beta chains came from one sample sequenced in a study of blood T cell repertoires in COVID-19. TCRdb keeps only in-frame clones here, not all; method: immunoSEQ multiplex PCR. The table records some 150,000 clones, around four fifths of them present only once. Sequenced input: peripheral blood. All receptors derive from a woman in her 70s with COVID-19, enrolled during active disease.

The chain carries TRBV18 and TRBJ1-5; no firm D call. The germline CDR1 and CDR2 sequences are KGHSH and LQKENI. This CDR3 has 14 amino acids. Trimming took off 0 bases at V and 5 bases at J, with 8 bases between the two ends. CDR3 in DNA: TGTGCCAGCTCACCACCCGGCGGATATCAGCCCCAGCATTTT. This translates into CASSPPGGYQPQHF. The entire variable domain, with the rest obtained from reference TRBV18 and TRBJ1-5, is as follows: NAGVMQNPRHLVRRRGQEARLRCSPMKGHSHVYWYRQLPEEGLKFMVYLQKENIIDESGMPKERFSAEFPKEGPSILRIQQVVRGDSAAYFCASSPPGGYQPQHFGDGTRLSIL.

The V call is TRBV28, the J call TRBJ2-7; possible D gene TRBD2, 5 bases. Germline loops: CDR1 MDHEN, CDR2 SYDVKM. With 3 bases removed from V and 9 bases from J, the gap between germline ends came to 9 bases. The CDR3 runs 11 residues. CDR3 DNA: TGTGCCAGCAGTTTCGGGAAAAGGCAGTACTTC. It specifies CASSFGKRQYF.

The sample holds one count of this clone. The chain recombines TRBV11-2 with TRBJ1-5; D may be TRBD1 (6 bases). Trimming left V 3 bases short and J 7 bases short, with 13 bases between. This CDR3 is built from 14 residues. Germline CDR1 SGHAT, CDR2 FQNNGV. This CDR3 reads CASSLRGSYQPQHF. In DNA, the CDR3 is TGTGCCAGCAGCTTGAGGGGGTCGTACCAGCCCCAGCATTTT.

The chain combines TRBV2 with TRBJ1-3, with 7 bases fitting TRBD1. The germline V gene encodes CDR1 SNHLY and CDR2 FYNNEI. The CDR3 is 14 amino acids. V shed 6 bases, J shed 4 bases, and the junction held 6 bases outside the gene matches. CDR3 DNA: TGTGCCAGCAGCCTGACAGGGTCCGGAAACACCATATATTTT. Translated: CASSLTGSGNTIYF.

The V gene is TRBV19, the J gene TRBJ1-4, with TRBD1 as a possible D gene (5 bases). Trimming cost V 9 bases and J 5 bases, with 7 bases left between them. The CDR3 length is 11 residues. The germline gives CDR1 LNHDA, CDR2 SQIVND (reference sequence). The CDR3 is CASAGNEKLFF. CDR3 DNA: TGTGCCAGCGCAGGGAATGAAAAACTGTTTTTT.

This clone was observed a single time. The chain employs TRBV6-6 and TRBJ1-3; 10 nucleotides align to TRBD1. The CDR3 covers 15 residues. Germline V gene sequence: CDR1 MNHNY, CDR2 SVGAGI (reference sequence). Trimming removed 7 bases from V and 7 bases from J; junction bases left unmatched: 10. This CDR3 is CASTLNPGQGNTIYF. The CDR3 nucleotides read TGTGCCAGCACCCTTAACCCGGGACAGGGGAACACCATATATTTT.

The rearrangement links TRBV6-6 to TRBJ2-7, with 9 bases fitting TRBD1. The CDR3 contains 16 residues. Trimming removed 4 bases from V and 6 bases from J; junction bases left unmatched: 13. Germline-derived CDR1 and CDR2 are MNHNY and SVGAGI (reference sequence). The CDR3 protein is CASSSYSGTGLAEQYF. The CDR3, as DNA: TGTGCCAGCAGTTCTTATTCCGGGACAGGGTTGGCCGAGCAGTACTTC.

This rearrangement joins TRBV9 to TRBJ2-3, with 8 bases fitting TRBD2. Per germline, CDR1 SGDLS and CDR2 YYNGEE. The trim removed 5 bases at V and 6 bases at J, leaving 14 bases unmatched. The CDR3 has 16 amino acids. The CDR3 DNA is TGTGCCAGCAGTTACCTTACGGGGGGGCTCGGGGATACGCAGTATTTT. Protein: CASSYLTGGLGDTQYF. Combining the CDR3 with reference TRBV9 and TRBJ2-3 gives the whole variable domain DSGVTQTPKHLITATGQRVTLRCSPRSGDLSVYWYQQSLDQGLQFLIQYYNGEERAKGNILERFSAQQFPDLHSELNLSSLELGDSALYFCASSYLTGGLGDTQYFGPGTRLTVL.

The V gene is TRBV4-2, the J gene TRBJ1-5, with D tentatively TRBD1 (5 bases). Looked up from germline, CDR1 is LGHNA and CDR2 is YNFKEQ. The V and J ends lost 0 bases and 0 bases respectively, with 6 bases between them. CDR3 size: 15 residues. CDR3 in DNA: TGTGCCAGCAGCCAAGAGACAGATAGCAATCAGCCCCAGCATTTT. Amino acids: CASSQETDSNQPQHF.

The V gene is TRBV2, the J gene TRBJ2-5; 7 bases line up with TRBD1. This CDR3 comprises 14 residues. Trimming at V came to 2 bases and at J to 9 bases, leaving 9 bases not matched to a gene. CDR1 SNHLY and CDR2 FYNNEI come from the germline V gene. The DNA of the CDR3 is TGTGCCAGCAGTGAACCCCCGGGACAGCCACCCCAGTACTTC. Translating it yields CASSEPPGQPPQYF.

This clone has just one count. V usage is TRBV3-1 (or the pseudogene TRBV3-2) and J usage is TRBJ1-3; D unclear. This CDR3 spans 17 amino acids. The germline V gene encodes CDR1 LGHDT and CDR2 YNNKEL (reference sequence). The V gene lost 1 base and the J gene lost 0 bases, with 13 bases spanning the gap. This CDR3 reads CASSQGLGGSSGNTIYF. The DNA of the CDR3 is TGTGCCAGCAGCCAAGGTTTAGGAGGCAGCTCTGGAAACACCATATATTTT.

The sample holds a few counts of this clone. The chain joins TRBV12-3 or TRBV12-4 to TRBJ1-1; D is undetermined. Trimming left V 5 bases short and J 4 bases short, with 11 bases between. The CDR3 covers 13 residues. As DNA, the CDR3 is TGTGCCAGCAGTCCAGCGTTGGGCACTGAAGCTTTCTTT. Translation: CASSPALGTEAFF.

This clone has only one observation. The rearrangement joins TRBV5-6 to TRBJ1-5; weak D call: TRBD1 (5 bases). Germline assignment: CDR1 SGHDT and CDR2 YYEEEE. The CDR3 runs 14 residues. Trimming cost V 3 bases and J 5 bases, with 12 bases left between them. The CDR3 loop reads CASSSKDIDQPQHF. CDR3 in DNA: TGTGCCAGCAGCTCAAAGGACATTGATCAGCCCCAGCATTTT.

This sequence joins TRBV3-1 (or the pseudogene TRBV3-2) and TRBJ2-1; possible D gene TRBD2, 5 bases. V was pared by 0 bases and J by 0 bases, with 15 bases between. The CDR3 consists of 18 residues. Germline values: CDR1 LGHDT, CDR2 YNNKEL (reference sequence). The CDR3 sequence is CASSQDREGYTSYNEQFF. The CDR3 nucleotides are TGTGCCAGCAGCCAAGATCGAGAGGGATATACCTCCTACAATGAGCAGTTCTTC.

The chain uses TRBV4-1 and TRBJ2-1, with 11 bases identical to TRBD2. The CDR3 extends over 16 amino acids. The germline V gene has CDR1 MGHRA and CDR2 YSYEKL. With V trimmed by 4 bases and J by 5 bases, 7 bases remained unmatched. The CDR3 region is CASSPRLAGLNNEQFF. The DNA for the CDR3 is TGCGCCAGCAGCCCCAGACTAGCGGGATTAAACAATGAGCAGTTCTTC.

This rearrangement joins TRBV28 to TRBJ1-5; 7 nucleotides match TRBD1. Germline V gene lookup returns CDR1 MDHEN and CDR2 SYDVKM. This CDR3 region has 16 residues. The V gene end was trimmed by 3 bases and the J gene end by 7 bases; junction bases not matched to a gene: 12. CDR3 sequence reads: CASSFEGWTGKQPQHF. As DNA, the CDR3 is TGTGCCAGCAGTTTTGAGGGGTGGACAGGTAAACAGCCCCAGCATTTT.

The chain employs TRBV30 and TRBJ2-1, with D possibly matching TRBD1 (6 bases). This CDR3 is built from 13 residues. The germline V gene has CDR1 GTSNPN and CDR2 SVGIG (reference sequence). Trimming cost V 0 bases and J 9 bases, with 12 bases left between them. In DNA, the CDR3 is TGTGCCTGGAGTGTACAGGGCCTGGGTGAGCAGTTCTTC. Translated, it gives CAWSVQGLGEQFF. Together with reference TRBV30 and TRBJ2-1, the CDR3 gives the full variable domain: SQTIHQWPATLVQPVGSPLSLECTVEGTSNPNLYWYRQAAGRGLQLLFYSVGIGQISSEVPQNLSASRPQDRQFILSSKKLLLSDSGFYLCAWSVQGLGEQFFGPGTRLTVL.

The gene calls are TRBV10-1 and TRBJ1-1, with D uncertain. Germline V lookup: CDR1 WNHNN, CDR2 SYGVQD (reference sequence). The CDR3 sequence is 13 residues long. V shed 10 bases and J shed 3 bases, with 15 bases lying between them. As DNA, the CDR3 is TGCGCCACCGGGGAGGTCGGGGACACTGAAGCTTTCTTT. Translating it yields CATGEVGDTEAFF.

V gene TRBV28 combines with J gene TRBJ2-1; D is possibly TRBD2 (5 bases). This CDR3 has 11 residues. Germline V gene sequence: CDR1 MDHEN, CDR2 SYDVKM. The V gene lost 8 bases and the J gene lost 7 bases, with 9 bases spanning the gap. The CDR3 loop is CASGSINEQFF. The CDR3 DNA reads TGTGCCAGCGGGAGCATAAATGAGCAGTTCTTC.

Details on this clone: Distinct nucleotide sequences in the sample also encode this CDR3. The CDR3 is CASSLGGGNTEAFF. The CDR3 nucleotides are TGCGCCAGCAGCTTGGGAGGGGGGAACACTGAAGCTTTCTTT. The chain recombines TRBV5-1 with TRBJ1-1; D might be TRBD1 (6 bases). The CDR3 runs to 14 residues. V shed 0 bases and J shed 1 base, with 7 bases lying between them. Germline V gene sequence: CDR1 SGHRS, CDR2 YFSETQ.

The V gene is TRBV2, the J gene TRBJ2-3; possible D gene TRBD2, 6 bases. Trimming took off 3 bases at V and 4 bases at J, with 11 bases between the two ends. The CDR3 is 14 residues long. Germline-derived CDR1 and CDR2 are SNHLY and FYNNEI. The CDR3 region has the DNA TGTGCCAGCAGTGACGGGCGGGGTCCAGATACGCAGTATTTT. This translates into CASSDGRGPDTQYF.

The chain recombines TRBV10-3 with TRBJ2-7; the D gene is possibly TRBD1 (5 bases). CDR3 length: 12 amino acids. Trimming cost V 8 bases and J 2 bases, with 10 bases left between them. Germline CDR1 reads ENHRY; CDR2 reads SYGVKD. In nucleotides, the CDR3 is TGTGCCATCGGGGAACAGGCCTACGAGCAGTACGTC. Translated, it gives CAIGEQAYEQYV.

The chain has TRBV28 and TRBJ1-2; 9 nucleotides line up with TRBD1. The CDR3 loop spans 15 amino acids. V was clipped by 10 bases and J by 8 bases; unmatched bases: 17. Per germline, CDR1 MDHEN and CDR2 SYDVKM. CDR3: CATSRDRDFSGGYTF. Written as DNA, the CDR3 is TGTGCCACTTCCCGGGACAGGGATTTTTCGGGGGGCTACACCTTC.

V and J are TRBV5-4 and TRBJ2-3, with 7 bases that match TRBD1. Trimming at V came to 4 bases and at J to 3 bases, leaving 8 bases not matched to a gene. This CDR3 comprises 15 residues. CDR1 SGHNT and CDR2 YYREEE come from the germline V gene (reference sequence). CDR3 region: CASSITGDKTDTQYF. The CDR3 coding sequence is TGTGCCAGCAGCATTACAGGGGATAAGACAGATACGCAGTATTTT.

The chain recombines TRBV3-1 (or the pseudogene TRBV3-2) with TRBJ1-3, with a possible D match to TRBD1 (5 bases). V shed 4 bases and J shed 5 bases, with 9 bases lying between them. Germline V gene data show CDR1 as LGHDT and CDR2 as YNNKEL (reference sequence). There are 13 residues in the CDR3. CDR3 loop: CASSPMGRNTIYF. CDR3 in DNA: TGTGCCAGCAGCCCCATGGGGCGAAACACCATATATTTT.

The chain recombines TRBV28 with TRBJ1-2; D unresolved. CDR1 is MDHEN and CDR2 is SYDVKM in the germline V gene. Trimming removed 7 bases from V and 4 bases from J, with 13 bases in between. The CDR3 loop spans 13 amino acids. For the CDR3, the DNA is TGTGCCAGCACCGCTGGGAGGCCCTATGGCTACACCTTC. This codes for CASTAGRPYGYTF.

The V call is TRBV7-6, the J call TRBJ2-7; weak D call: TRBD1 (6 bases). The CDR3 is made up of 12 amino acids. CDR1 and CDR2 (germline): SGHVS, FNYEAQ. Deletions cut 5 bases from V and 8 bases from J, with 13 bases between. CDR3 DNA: TGTGCCAGCAGCGAAGACAGGATCAAGCAGTACTTC. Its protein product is CASSEDRIKQYF.